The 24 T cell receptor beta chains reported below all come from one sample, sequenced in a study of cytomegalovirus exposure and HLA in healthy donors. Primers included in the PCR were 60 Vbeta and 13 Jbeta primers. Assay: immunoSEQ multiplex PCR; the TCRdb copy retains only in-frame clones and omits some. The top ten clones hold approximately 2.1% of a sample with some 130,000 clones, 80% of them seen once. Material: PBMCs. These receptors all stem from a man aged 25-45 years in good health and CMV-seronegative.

CDR3 coding DNA: TGTGCCAGCAGCGCGGGATTTCGGGGAGCCTTCGGGGGGGAGCAGTACTTC. It specifies CASSAGFRGAFGGEQYF. The chain recombines TRBV9 with TRBJ2-7; the match to TRBD2 covers 7 bases. The CDR3 runs 17 residues. Germline loops: CDR1 SGDLS, CDR2 YYNGEE. The V gene end was trimmed by 3 bases and the J gene end by 7 bases; junction bases not matched to a gene: 19.

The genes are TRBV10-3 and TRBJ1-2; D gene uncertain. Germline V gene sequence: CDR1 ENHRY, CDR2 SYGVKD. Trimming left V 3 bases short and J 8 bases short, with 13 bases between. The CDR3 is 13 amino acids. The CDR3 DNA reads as TGTGCCATCAGTGAAACCGGAGAAGAAGGCTACACCTTC. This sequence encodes CAISETGEEGYTF.

For the CDR3, the DNA is TGCAGCGTAGGGGGACTAGCGGGCACCTACGAGCAGTACTTC. Protein sequence: CSVGGLAGTYEQYF. The chain is built from TRBV29-1 and TRBJ2-7; 12 nucleotides line up with TRBD2. The CDR3 covers 14 residues. CDR1 is SQVTM and CDR2 is ANQGSEA in the germline V gene. J lost 2 bases, V lost 6 bases, and 5 bases had no gene match.

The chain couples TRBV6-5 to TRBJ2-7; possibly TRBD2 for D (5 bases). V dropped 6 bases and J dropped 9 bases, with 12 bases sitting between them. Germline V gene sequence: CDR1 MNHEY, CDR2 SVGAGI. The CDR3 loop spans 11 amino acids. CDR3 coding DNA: TGTGCCAGCAGACATCGTGGAGGGCAGTACTTC. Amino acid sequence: CASRHRGGQYF.

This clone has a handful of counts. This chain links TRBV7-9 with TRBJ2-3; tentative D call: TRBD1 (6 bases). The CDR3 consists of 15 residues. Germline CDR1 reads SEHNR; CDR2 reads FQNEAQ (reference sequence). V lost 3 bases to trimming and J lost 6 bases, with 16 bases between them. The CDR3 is CASSFITGFTDTQYF. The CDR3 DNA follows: TGTGCCAGCAGCTTCATCACAGGGTTTACTGATACGCAGTATTTT.

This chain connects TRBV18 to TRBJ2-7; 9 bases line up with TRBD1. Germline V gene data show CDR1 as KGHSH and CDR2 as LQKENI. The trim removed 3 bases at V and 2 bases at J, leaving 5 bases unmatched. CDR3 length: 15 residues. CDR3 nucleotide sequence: TGTGCCAGCTCACCGCCGGGACAGGGTACCTACGAGCAGTACTTC. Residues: CASSPPGQGTYEQYF. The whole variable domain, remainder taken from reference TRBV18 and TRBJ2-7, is NAGVMQNPRHLVRRRGQEARLRCSPMKGHSHVYWYRQLPEEGLKFMVYLQKENIIDESGMPKERFSAEFPKEGPSILRIQQVVRGDSAAYFCASSPPGQGTYEQYFGPGTRLTVT.

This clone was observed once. CDR3 residues: CASSSKITGSSYEQYF. The CDR3, as DNA: TGTGCCAGCAGCTCAAAGATCACAGGGAGCTCCTACGAGCAGTACTTC. The gene calls are TRBV21-1 and TRBJ2-7; the table's TRBD1 call for D was not verified on the DNA. TRBV21-1 is a documented pseudogene. CDR3 length: 16 amino acids.

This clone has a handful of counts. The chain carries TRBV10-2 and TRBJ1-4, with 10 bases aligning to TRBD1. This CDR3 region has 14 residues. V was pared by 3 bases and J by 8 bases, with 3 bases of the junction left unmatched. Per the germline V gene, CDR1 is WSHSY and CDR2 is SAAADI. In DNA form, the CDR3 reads TGCGCCAGCAGTGATGGACAGGGGGAAGAAAAACTGTTTTTT. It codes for CASSDGQGEEKLFF.

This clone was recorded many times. In nucleotides, the CDR3 is TGCGCCAGCAGCCCGGGTGGCCGGCAGCCCCAGCATTTT. Translating it yields CASSPGGRQPQHF. This sequence joins TRBV4-3 and TRBJ1-5; D is unclear. Trimming took off 4 bases at V and 7 bases at J, with 11 bases between the two ends. Germline V gene sequence: CDR1 LGHNA, CDR2 YSLEER. CDR3 size: 13 residues.

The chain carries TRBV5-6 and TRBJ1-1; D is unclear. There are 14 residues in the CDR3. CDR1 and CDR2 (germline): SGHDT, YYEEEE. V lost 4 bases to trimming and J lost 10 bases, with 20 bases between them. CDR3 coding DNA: TGTGCCAGCAGCCCCGAGGCGGAGACCCGAGGAGCTTTCTTT. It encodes CASSPEAETRGAFF.

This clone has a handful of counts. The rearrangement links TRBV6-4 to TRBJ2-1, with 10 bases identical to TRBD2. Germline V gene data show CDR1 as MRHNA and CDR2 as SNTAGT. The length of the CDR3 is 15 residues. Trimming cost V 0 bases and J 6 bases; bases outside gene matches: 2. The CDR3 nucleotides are TGTGCCAGCAGTGACTCGGCTAGCGGGAGCAATGAGCAGTTCTTC. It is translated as CASSDSASGSNEQFF.

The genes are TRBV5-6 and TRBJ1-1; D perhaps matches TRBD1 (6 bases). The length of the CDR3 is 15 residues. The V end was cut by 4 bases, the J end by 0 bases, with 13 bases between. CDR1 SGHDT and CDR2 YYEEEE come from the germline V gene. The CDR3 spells CASSQQGSMNTEAFF. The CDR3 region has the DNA TGTGCCAGCAGCCAACAGGGTTCTATGAACACTGAAGCTTTCTTT. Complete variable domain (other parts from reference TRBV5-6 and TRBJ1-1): DAGVTQSPTHLIKTRGQQVTLRCSPKSGHDTVSWYQQALGQGPQFIFQYYEEEERQRGNFPDRFSGHQFPNYSSELNVNALLLGDSALYLCASSQQGSMNTEAFFGQGTRLTVV.

CDR3 bases: TGTGCCATCAGTGAGGGGAGCAAGCAGTACTTC. The encoded protein is CAISEGSKQYF. The genes are TRBV10-3 and TRBJ2-7, with D perhaps matching TRBD2 (5 bases). Germline CDR1 and CDR2: ENHRY and SYGVKD. The CDR3 length is 11 residues. The ends were cut back, 2 bases at V and 8 bases at J, with 7 bases in the middle.

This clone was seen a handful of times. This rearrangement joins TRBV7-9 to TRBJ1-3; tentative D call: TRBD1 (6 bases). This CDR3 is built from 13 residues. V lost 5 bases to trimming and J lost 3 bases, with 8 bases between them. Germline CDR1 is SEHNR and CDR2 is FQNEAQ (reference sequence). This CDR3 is CASSADSGNTIYF. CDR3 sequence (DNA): TGTGCCAGCAGCGCGGACAGTGGAAACACCATATATTTT.

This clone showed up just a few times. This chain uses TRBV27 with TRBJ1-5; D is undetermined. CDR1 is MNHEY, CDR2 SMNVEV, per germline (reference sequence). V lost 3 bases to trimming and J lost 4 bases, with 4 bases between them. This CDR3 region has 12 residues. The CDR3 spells CASSFANQPQHF. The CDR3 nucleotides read TGTGCCAGCAGTTTTGCGAATCAGCCCCAGCATTTT.

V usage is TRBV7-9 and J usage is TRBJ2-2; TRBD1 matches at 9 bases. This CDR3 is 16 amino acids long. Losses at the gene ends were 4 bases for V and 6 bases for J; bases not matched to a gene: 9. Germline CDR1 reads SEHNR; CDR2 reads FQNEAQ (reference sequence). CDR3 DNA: TGTGCCAGCAGCTCCACCGGGACAGGGTTTTCCGGGGAGCTGTTTTTT. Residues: CASSSTGTGFSGELFF.

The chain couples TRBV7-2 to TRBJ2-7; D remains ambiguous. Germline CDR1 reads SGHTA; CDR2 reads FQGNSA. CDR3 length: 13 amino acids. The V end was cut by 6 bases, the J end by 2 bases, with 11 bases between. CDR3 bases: TGTGCCAGCAGTTCAGGTTTCGCCTACGAGCAGTACTTC. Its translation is CASSSGFAYEQYF.

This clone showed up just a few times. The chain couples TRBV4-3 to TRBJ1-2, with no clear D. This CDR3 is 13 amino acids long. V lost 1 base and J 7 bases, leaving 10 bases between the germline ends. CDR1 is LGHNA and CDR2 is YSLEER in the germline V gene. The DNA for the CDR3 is TGCGCCAGCAGCCAAGGAGGGTGGGGTGGCTACACCTTC. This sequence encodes CASSQGGWGGYTF.

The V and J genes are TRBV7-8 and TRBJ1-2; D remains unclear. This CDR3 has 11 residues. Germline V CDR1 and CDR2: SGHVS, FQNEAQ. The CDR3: CGLGGPRGYTF. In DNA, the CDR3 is TGTGGGCTGGGAGGGCCGAGGGGCTACACCTTC.

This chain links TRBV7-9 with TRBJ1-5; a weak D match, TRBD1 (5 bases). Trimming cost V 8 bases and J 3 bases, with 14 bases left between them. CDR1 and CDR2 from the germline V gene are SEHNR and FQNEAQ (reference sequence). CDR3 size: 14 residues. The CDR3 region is CASSQGRDNQPQHF. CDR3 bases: TGTGCCAGCTCCCAGGGCAGGGACAATCAGCCCCAGCATTTT.

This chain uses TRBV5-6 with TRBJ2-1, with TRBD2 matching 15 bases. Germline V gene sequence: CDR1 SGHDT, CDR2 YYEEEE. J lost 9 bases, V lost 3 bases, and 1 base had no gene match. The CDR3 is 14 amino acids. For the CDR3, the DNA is TGTGCCAGCAGCTGGGGACTAGCGGGGGGTGAGCAGTTCTTC. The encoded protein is CASSWGLAGGEQFF.

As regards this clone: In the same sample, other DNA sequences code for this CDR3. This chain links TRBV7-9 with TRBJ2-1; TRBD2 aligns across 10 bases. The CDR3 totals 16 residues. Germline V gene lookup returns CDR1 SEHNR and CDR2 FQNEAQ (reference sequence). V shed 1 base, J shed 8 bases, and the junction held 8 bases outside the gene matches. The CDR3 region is CASSLVGLAGGHEQFF. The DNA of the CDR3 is TGTGCCAGCAGCTTAGTGGGGTTAGCGGGAGGCCATGAGCAGTTCTTC.

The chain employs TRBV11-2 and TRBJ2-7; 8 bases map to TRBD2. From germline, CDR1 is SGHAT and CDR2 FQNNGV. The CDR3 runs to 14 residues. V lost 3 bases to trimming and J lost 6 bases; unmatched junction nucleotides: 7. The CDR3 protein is CASSLFKAGVEQYF. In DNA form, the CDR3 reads TGTGCCAGCAGCTTGTTCAAAGCGGGAGTCGAGCAGTACTTC.

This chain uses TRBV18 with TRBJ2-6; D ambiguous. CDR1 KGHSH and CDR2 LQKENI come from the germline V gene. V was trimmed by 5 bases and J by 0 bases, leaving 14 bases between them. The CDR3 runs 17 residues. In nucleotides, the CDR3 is TGTGCCAGCTCAGCAGGATCCGCACTCTCTGGGGCCAACGTCCTGACTTTC. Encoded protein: CASSAGSALSGANVLTF.